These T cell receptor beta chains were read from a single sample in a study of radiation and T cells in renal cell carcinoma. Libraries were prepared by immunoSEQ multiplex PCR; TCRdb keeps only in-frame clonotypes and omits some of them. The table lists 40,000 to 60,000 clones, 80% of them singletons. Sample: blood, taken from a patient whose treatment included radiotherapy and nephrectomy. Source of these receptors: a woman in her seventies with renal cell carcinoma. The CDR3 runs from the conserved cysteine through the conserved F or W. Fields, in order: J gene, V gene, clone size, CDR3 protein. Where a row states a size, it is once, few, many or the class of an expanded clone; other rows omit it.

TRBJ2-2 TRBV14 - CASSQVLAGELFF
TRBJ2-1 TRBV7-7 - CASSYGTGAANEQFF
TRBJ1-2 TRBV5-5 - CASSLGQGGLYGYTF
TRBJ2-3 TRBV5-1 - CASSLPLAGVDTQYF
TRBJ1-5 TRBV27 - CASSFRTANQPQHF
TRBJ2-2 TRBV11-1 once CASRHTGGNTGELFF
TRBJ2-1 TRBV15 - CATSSSGGVNEQFF
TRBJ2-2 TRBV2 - CASSIEGPNTGELFF
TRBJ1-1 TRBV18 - CASSQGPYGTEAFF
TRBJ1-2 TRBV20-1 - CSANPTRGYTF
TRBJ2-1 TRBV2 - CASPRVRNFEQFF
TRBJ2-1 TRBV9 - CASSGLGNEQFF
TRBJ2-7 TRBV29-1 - CSVDGGVGEQYF
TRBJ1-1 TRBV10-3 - CAISEPHLLRGGVNTEAFF
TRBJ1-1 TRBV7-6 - CASRHPGQRNTEAFF
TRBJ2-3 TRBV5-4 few CASSSVQGPTDTQYF
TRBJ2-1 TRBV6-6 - CASSPSSYNEQFF
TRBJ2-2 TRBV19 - CASSIGLAKNTGELFF
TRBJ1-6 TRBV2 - CASSGGQENSPLHF
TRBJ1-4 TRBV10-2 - CATLRTGNEKLFF
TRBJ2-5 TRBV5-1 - CASSHLTSGETQYF
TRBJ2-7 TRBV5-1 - CASSPEGGWKSYEQYF
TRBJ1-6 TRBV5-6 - CASSQLWGSDSPLHF
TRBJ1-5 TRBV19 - CASSPGQGTQPQHF
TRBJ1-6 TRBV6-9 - CASSRDSPTYNSPLHF
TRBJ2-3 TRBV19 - CASSIAVSTDTQYF
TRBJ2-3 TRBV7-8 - CASSLGTSAFTDTQYF
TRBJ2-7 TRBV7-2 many CASSLAGGLSYEQYF
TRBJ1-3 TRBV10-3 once CAITGVGNTIYF
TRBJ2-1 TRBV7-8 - CASSLGTGGTEQFF